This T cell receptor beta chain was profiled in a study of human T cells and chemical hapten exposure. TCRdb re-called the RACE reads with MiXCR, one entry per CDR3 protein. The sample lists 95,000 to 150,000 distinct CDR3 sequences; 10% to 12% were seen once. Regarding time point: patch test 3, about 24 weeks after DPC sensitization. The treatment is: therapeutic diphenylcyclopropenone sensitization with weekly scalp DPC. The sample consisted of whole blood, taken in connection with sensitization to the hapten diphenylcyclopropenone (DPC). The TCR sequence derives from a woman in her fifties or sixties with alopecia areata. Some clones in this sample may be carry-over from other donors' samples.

In DNA form, the CDR3 reads TGTGCCAGTAGTATTACAGGGTCTGGGCAGTTCTTC. Translating it yields CASSITGSGQFF. The chain carries TRBV19 and TRBJ2-1, with D possibly matching TRBD1 (6 bases). Trimming took off 3 bases at V and 12 bases at J, with 12 bases between the two ends. The V gene's germline CDR1 is LNHDA and CDR2 SQIVND (reference sequence). The CDR3 has 12 amino acids.